This section outlines one T cell receptor beta chain sequence together with its context. Antigen unknown. This sample stems from a study of breast tumors, draining lymph nodes, adjacent tissues. General observations from the study: Tumor repertoires ranked between lymph nodes and nontumor tissue in diversity, with V and J gene preferences. Compared with basal-like, luminal-like tumors shared significantly more repertoire with nontumor tissue. Data only fit, rather than demonstrated, lymph node origin of most tumor T cells.

TCRdb fed the multiplex PCR reads into MiXCR, producing one record per CDR3 protein. In the table there are about 94,000 distinct CDR3 sequences, over 25% of which are singletons. The lymph nodes were axillary draining lymph nodes from breast cancer patients. J lost 6 bases, V lost 6 bases, and 11 bases had no gene match. The CDR3 is 16 residues long. The germline V gene encodes CDR1 MGHRA and CDR2 YSYEKL. The chain carries TRBV4-1 and TRBJ1-5, with 10 bases aligning to TRBD1. The material sequenced was axillary lymph node tissue. The receptor comes from a female donor with breast cancer. Some clones in this sample may be carry-over from other donors' samples. The DNA for the CDR3 is TGCGCCAGCAGTCCAGGGACAGGGGATAAGGGTCAGCCCCAGCATTTT. This translates into CASSPGTGDKGQPQHF.